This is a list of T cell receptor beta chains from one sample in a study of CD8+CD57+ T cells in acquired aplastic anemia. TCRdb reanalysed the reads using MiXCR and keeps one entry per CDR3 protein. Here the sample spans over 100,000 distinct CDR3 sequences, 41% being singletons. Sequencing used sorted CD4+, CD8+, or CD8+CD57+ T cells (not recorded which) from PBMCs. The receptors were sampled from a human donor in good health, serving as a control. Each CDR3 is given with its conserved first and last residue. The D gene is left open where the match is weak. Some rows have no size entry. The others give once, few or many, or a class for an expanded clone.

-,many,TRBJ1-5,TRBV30,TGTGCCTGTAACAGGGGCAATCAGCCCCAGCATTTT,CACNRGNQPQHF
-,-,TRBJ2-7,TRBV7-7,TGTGCTAGCAGCTTAGGAGTTTTCTACGAGCAGTACTTC,CASSLGVFYEQYF
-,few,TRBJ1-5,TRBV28,TGTGCCAGCAGTTACACACTTCGAAATCAGCCCCAGCATTTT,CASSYTLRNQPQHF
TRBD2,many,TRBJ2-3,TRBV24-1,TGTGCCACCAGTGATCGGCGGGAGGGATTAGATACGCAGTATTTT,CATSDRREGLDTQYF
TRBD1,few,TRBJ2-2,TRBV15,TGTGCCACCAGCAATCAACTACTCGACAGGGCCGGGGAGCTGTTTTTT,CATSNQLLDRAGELFF
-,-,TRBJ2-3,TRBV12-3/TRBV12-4,TGTGCCAGCAGTTGGACAAGGGATTACACAGATACGCAGTATTTT,CASSWTRDYTDTQYF
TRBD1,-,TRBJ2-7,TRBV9,TGTGCCAGCAGTTCGGACAGGGCCTCCTACGAGCAGTACTTC,CASSSDRASYEQYF
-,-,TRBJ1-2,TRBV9,TGTGCCAGCAGCGTTGTGCAGCCAGGAAACTATGGCTACACCTTC,CASSVVQPGNYGYTF
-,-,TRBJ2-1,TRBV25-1,TGTGCCAGCAGGGGGCACGGGGGCCGCCCCAGCAATGAGCAGTTCTTC,CASRGHGGRPSNEQFF
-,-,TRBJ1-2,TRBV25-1,TGTGCCAGCAGCGACCCTACAGGGTTGAGAGGCTACACCTTC,CASSDPTGLRGYTF
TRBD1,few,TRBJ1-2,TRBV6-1,TGTGCCAGCAGGGAATTCCGGGACAGGGTGGATGGCTACACCTTC,CASREFRDRVDGYTF
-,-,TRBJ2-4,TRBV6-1,TGTGCCAGCAGTCGCGTACCAGTGACGGGCGGCACCAAAAACATTCAGTACTTC,CASSRVPVTGGTKNIQYF
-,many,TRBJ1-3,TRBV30,TGTGCCTGGAGTCAAGGAAACACCATATATTTT,CAWSQGNTIYF
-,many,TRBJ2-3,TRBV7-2,TGTGCCAGCAGCTTATATCAAACAGATACGCAGTATTTT,CASSLYQTDTQYF
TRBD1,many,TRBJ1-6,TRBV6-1,TGTGCCAGCAGAAGGGACAGGGCCTCTTTTAATTCACCCCTCCACTTT,CASRRDRASFNSPLHF
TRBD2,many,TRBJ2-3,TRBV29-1,TGCAGCGTTCCCGGGACTAGCGGGAGGTTTGGCACAGATACGCAGTATTTT,CSVPGTSGRFGTDTQYF
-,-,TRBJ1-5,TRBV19,TGTGCCAGTAGTATATCAGGGGTAGGCAATCAGCCCCAGCATTTT,CASSISGVGNQPQHF
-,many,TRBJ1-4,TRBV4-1,TGCGCCAGCAGCCCCCGGTTTCGTGTGGAATGGGATGAAAAACTGTTTTTT,CASSPRFRVEWDEKLFF
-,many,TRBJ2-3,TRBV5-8,TGTGCCAGCAGCCTACAACCGGATACGCAGTATTTT,CASSLQPDTQYF
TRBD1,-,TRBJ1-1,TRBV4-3,TGCGCCAGCAGCCAAGCAAGTGGGACAGGGGGCATGGGGGCTTTCTTT,CASSQASGTGGMGAFF
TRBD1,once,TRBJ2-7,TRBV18,TGTGCCAGCTCATCAGACAGGGGGTACTCCCACGAGCAGTACTTC,CASSSDRGYSHEQYF
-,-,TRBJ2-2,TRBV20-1,TGCAGTGCTAGAGTGACCTCCACCGGGGAGCTGTTTTTT,CSARVTSTGELFF
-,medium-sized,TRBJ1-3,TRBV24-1,TGTGCCACCAGTGACCCACGGGACTCTGGAAACACCATATATTTT,CATSDPRDSGNTIYF
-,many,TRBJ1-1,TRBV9,TGTGCCAGCAGCGTAGTGCGCCCAGAGGGCACTGAAGCTTTCTTT,CASSVVRPEGTEAFF
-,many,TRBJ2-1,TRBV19,TGTGCCAGTAGTATCTTCCGACCTTCGAGCTCCTACAATGAGCAGTTCTTC,CASSIFRPSSSYNEQFF
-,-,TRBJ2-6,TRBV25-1,TGTGCCAGCAGAAGAGGGTTCTACTCTGGGGCCAACGTCCTGACTTTC,CASRRGFYSGANVLTF
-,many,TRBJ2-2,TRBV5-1,TGCGCCAGCAGCTTGGTCAAGGGACAGAACACCGGGGAGCTGTTTTTT,CASSLVKGQNTGELFF
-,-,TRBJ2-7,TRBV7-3,TGTGCCAGCAGCTCTACGGGACTGGATAAGCAGTACTTC,CASSSTGLDKQYF
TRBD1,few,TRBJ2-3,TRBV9,TGTGCCAGCAGCCCCACCCTCGGGGGACAGGGTCGGGATACGCAGTATTTT,CASSPTLGGQGRDTQYF
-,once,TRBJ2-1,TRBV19,TGTGCCAGTAGTATCGGACAGAACAATGAGCAGTTCTTC,CASSIGQNNEQFF
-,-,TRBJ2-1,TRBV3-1,TGTGCCAGCAGCCGCGACGGGGGAAATGAGCAGTTCTTC,CASSRDGGNEQFF
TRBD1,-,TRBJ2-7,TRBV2,TGTGCCAGCAGTTCCGGGGACAGGAGGGGATTCTACGAGCAGTACTTC,CASSSGDRRGFYEQYF